One sample yielded the 9 T cell receptor beta chains listed below, sequenced in a study of vaccination and CD4 T cells after COVID-19. Treatment defined: approximately 9-day PBMC culture with coronavirus spike peptide pools or control peptides (ViraFEST assay). The Oncomine TCR Beta short-read assay was what sequenced the DNA obtained from cultured CD4+ T cells. TCRdb re-derived calls from the PCR reads in MiXCR, one entry per CDR3 protein. Of 13,000 to 15,000 distinct CDR3 sequences listed, around two fifths were seen once; the top ten hold roughly 14%. The antigens of these receptors remain unknown. The material sequenced was CD4+ T cells from blood, cultured in vitro. Receptor source: a human donor who had recovered from COVID-19.

Within the sample, this clonotype is medium-sized. The rearrangement joins TRBV20-1 to TRBJ1-1, with TRBD1 matching over 8 bases. Looked up from germline, CDR1 is DFQATT and CDR2 is SNEGSKA (reference sequence). The CDR3 loop spans 14 amino acids. With V trimmed by 1 base and J by 3 bases, 4 bases remained unmatched. Here the CDR3 reads CSARGLTGDTEAFF. CDR3 coding DNA: TGCAGTGCTAGAGGTTTGACAGGGGACACTGAAGCTTTCTTT.

This clonotype was counted a few times. This chain joins TRBV5-4 and TRBJ2-2, with 8 positions matching TRBD2. This CDR3 spans 17 amino acids. Germline-derived CDR1 and CDR2 are SGHNT and YYREEE (reference sequence). V was pared by 5 bases and J by 6 bases, with 15 bases of the junction left unmatched. The CDR3: CASSSSGGSRLAGELFF. The CDR3 region has the DNA TGTGCCAGCAGTTCGAGCGGGGGCTCCAGGTTGGCCGGGGAGCTGTTTTTT.

The V gene is TRBV7-2, the J gene TRBJ1-5, with D unresolved. Germline lookup yields CDR1 SGHTA and CDR2 FQGNSA. Deletions cut 5 bases from V and 5 bases from J, with 7 bases between. CDR3 length equals 12 residues. CDR3 residues: CASSHRYQPQHF. The DNA for the CDR3 is TGTGCCAGCAGCCATCGCTATCAGCCCCAGCATTTT.

This chain links TRBV5-4 with TRBJ2-7; 12 bases line up with TRBD1. Germline assignment: CDR1 SGHNT and CDR2 YYREEE (reference sequence). With V trimmed by 2 bases and J by 7 bases, 10 bases remained unmatched. There are 16 residues in the CDR3. CDR3 bases: TGTGCCAGCAGCTTAGAGCCGGGACAGGGGGCGCGAGAGCAGTACTTC. This encodes CASSLEPGQGAREQYF.

V gene TRBV6-1 combines with J gene TRBJ1-5; the match to TRBD1 covers 9 bases. Germline-derived CDR1 and CDR2 are MNHNS and SASEGT. V lost 5 bases and J lost 2; bases outside the gene matches: 7. The CDR3 extends over 16 amino acids. The CDR3 DNA reads as TGTGCCAGCAGTAGCGGACAGGGGCAGGGCAATCAGCCCCAGCATTTT. It translates to CASSSGQGQGNQPQHF.

This clonotype was observed a handful of times. The CDR3 sequence is CASSPTPTGGGTGPNEQFF. The CDR3 DNA reads TGCGCCAGCAGCCCCACTCCGACAGGGGGCGGGACCGGCCCCAATGAGCAGTTCTTC. The J gene is TRBJ2-1, the V gene TRBV5-1; 10 nucleotides line up with TRBD1. This CDR3 is 19 amino acids long. CDR1 is SGHRS, CDR2 YFSETQ, per germline. After removal of 4 bases from V and 6 bases from J, the junction contained 19 bases not matched to a gene.

The sample holds a few counts of this clonotype. The chain uses TRBV5-4 and TRBJ1-3, with TRBD1 matching 9 bases. V was clipped by 4 bases and J by 2 bases; unmatched bases: 7. Germline values: CDR1 SGHNT, CDR2 YYREEE (reference sequence). The CDR3 has 16 residues. CDR3 sequence: CASSPGGQGAGNTIYF. Here the CDR3 DNA reads TGTGCCAGCAGCCCCGGGGGACAGGGAGCTGGAAACACCATATATTTT.

V is TRBV2 and J is TRBJ2-7; weak D call: TRBD2 (7 bases). The germline V gene has CDR1 SNHLY and CDR2 FYNNEI. The CDR3 is made up of 15 amino acids. Trimming removed 4 bases from V and 2 bases from J, with 15 bases in between. The CDR3, as DNA: TGTGCCAGCAGTGTGGTCGGGGGGCCACCCTACGAGCAGTACTTC. Its translation is CASSVVGGPPYEQYF.

This clonotype was picked up a small number of times. The rearrangement links TRBV21-1 to TRBJ2-2; TRBD1, as called in the table, went unchecked against the DNA. TRBV21-1 is shown as a pseudogene. The length of the CDR3 is 15 residues. Written as DNA, the CDR3 is TGTGCCAGCAGCTTACCGGAGGGGGGAACCGGGGAGCTGTTTTTT. Protein: CASSLPEGGTGELFF.